One sample yielded the 3 T cell receptor beta chains listed below, sequenced in a study of glioma-infiltrating T cells after dendritic cell vaccination. Time point of the sample: after dendritic cell vaccination, including at tumor progression/relapse. TCRdb keeps only in-frame clones here, not all; method: immunoSEQ multiplex PCR. The sample lists approximately 60,000 clones; around nine tenths were seen once. This material consisted of blood, taken after dendritic cell vaccination. These receptors originate from a human donor with glioblastoma.

The chain uses TRBV9 and TRBJ2-5; 10 bases map to TRBD2. Germline V gives CDR1 SGDLS, CDR2 YYNGEE. The CDR3 has 14 amino acids. J was trimmed by 2 bases and V by 5 bases; bases with no gene match: 3. The CDR3 DNA is TGTGCCAGCAGTGCTAGCGGGAGACAAGAGACCCAGTACTTC. Protein sequence: CASSASGRQETQYF.

The chain couples TRBV10-3 to TRBJ1-3; no clear D. This CDR3 comprises 13 residues. Trimming stripped 7 bases from V and 4 bases from J, with 11 bases between. Germline-derived CDR1 and CDR2 are ENHRY and SYGVKD. The CDR3 here is CAIMRATGNTIYF. DNA of the CDR3: TGTGCCATCATGAGAGCTACCGGAAACACCATATATTTT.

V is TRBV7-9 and J is TRBJ1-3; no clear D gene. CDR3 length equals 16 residues. Trimming shortened V by 6 bases and J by 2 bases, and 17 bases separated the two germline ends. The germline V gene has CDR1 SEHNR and CDR2 FQNEAQ (reference sequence). The chain's CDR3 is CASRPKMGGPGNTIYF. CDR3 nucleotides: TGTGCCAGCAGACCTAAGATGGGAGGCCCTGGAAACACCATATATTTT.